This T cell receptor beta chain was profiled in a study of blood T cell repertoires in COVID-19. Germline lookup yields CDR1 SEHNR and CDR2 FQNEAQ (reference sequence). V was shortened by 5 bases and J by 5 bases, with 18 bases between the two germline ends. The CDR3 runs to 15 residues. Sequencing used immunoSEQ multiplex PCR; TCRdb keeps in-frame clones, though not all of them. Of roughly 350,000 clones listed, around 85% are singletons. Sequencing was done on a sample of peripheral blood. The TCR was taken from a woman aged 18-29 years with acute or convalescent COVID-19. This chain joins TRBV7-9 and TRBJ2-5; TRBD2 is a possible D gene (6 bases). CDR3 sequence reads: CASSPRRGMGETQYF. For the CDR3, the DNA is TGTGCCAGCAGCCCCAGACGCGGGATGGGGGAGACCCAGTACTTC.